These 11 T cell receptor beta chains originate from one sample sequenced in a study of cytomegalovirus exposure and HLA in healthy donors. The PCR had 60 Vbeta and 13 Jbeta primers. Repertoires were generated with immunoSEQ multiplex PCR, while TCRdb's copy carries only in-frame clones and drops some. The table includes approximately 50,000 clones, over 60% detected once. The sequencing input was PBMCs. The source is a man aged 25 to 40 in good health and CMV-seropositive.

The gene calls are TRBV9 and TRBJ2-3, with TRBD2 identical over 10 bases. CDR3 length equals 17 residues. The V gene end was trimmed by 0 bases and the J gene end by 5 bases; junction bases not matched to a gene: 9. Germline lookup yields CDR1 SGDLS and CDR2 YYNGEE. CDR3 in amino acids: CASSVGGSGGAGDTQYF. The CDR3 DNA reads as TGTGCCAGCAGCGTAGGAGGGAGCGGGGGGGCCGGAGATACGCAGTATTTT.

The chain links TRBV28 to TRBJ1-6; D not resolved. The CDR3 contains 16 residues. V lost 4 bases, J lost 14 bases, and 24 bases lay in between. Germline values: CDR1 MDHEN, CDR2 SYDVKM. In DNA, the CDR3 is TGTGCCAGCAGTTCCCGCGACGGGGTTGATCGTGGGGCCCTCCACTTT. It is translated as CASSSRDGVDRGALHF.

The chain couples TRBV9 to TRBJ2-1, with 9 bases lining up with TRBD2. J was trimmed by 4 bases and V by 4 bases; bases with no gene match: 9. This CDR3 contains 16 residues. CDR1 and CDR2 from the germline V gene are SGDLS and YYNGEE. The CDR3 nucleotides are TGTGCCAGCAGCCCTCACTGGACTAGCGAGTACAATGAGCAGTTCTTC. This gives the protein CASSPHWTSEYNEQFF.

The CDR3 DNA reads TGTGCCAGCAGTGAAAGTCTAGCCGGGGGCGGGGAGCTGTTTTTT. Translation: CASSESLAGGGELFF. The chain is built from TRBV6-4 and TRBJ2-2; D possibly corresponds to TRBD2 (6 bases). The V gene lost 3 bases and the J gene lost 7 bases, with 15 bases spanning the gap. This CDR3 contains 15 residues. Germline V gene lookup returns CDR1 MRHNA and CDR2 SNTAGT.

The genes are TRBV11-2 and TRBJ1-1; D gene ambiguous. The CDR3 loop spans 11 amino acids. V lost 5 bases and J 7 bases, leaving 8 bases between the germline ends. The V gene's germline CDR1 is SGHAT and CDR2 FQNNGV. The CDR3 reads CASSQTSEAFF. The CDR3 bases are TGTGCCAGCAGCCAGACTAGTGAAGCTTTCTTT.

This sequence joins TRBV18 and TRBJ1-5, with D unresolved. The CDR3 is 16 residues long. V was pared by 3 bases and J by 0 bases, with 12 bases between. CDR1 and CDR2 from the germline V gene are KGHSH and LQKENI. In DNA form, the CDR3 reads TGTGCCAGCTCACCCGGGTCGGAATATAGCAATCAGCCCCAGCATTTT. Translation: CASSPGSEYSNQPQHF.

V and J are TRBV19 and TRBJ2-7; TRBD2 is a possible D gene (5 bases). The germline V and J ends were trimmed by 7 bases and 5 bases, with 18 bases remaining between them. The length of the CDR3 is 14 residues. Germline CDR1 reads LNHDA; CDR2 reads SQIVND (reference sequence). Written as DNA, the CDR3 is TGTGCCAGTACCGCCAACCCAGAGGGCCACGAGCAGTACTTC. This translates into CASTANPEGHEQYF.

The CDR3 here is CASTRDRGPAKNIQYF. The CDR3 coding sequence is TGTGCCAGCACACGGGACAGGGGACCAGCCAAAAACATTCAGTACTTC. The gene calls are TRBV11-2 and TRBJ2-4, with 10 nucleotides matching TRBD1. Trimming at V came to 7 bases and at J to 0 bases, leaving 6 bases not matched to a gene. The V gene's germline CDR1 is SGHAT and CDR2 FQNNGV. This CDR3 comprises 16 residues.

J is TRBJ1-4 and V is TRBV11-2; 9 bases are shared with TRBD1. J gave up 4 bases and V 5 bases, and 2 bases lay outside the gene matches. Germline values: CDR1 SGHAT, CDR2 FQNNGV. CDR3 length equals 14 residues. The CDR3 sequence: CASSQDRGNEKLFF. As DNA, the CDR3 is TGTGCCAGCAGCCAGGACAGGGGTAATGAAAAACTGTTTTTT.

The chain joins TRBV7-6 to TRBJ1-3, with D tentatively TRBD1 (6 bases). V dropped 5 bases and J dropped 0 bases, with 14 bases sitting between them. CDR1 and CDR2 from the germline V gene are SGHVS and FNYEAQ. The CDR3 totals 16 residues. The CDR3 DNA sequence: TGTGCCAGCAGCCCGAGGCAGGGGAACTCTGGAAACACCATATATTTT. Its translation: CASSPRQGNSGNTIYF. The full variable domain, its missing parts supplied by reference TRBV7-6 and TRBJ1-3, is GAGVSQSPRYKVTKRGQDVALRCDPISGHVSLYWYRQALGQGPEFLTYFNYEAQQDKSGLPNDRFSAERPEGSISTLTIQRTEQRDSAMYRCASSPRQGNSGNTIYFGEGSWLTVV.

This clone was counted between two and nine times. The rearrangement links TRBV28 to TRBJ1-1; 8 bases map to TRBD1. CDR1 and CDR2 from the germline V gene are MDHEN and SYDVKM. Unmatched junction bases numbered 11, after V lost 7 bases and J lost 1 base. This CDR3 has 16 residues. In nucleotides, the CDR3 is TGTGCCAGCACCCTTTCCCTCGGACAGGGGAACACTGAAGCTTTCTTT. This sequence encodes CASTLSLGQGNTEAFF.